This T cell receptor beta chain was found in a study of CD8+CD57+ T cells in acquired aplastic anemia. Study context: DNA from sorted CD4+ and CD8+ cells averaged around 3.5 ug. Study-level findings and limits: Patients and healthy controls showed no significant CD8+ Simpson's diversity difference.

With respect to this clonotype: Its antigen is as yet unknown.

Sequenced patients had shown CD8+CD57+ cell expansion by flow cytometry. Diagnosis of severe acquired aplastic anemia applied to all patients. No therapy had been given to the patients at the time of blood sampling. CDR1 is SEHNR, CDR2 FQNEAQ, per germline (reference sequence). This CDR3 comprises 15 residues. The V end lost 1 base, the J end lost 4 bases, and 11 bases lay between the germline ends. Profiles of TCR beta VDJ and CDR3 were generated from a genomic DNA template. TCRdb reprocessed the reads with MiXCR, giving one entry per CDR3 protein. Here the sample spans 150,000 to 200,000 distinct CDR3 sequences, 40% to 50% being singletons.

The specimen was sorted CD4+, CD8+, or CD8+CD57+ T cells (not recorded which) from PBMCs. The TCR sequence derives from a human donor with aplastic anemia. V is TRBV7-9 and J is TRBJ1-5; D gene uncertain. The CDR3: CASSLGVGYNQPQHF. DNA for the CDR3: TGTGCCAGCAGCTTAGGCGTAGGCTATAATCAGCCCCAGCATTTT.